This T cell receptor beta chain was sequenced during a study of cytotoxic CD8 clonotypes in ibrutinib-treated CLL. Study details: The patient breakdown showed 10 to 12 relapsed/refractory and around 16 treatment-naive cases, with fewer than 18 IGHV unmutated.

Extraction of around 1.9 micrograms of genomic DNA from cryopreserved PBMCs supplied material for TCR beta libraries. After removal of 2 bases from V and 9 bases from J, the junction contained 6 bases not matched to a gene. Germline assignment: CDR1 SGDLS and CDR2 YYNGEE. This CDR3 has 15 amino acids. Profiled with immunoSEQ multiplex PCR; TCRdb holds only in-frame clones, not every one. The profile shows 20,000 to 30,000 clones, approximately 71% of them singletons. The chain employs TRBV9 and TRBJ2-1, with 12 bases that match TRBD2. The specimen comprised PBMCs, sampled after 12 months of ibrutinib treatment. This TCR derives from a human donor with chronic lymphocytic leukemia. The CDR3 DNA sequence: TGTGCCAGCAGCGTTCCTAGCGGGGGGGCCACTGAGCAGTTCTTC. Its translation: CASSVPSGGATEQFF. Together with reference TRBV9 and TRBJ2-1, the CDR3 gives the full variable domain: DSGVTQTPKHLITATGQRVTLRCSPRSGDLSVYWYQQSLDQGLQFLIQYYNGEERAKGNILERFSAQQFPDLHSELNLSSLELGDSALYFCASSVPSGGATEQFFGPGTRLTVL.